These T cell receptor beta chains were read from a single sample in a study of post-analysis software for immune sequencing data. From the PCR reads, TCRdb called clonotypes with MiXCR, one entry per CDR3 protein. Among 700,000 to 800,000 distinct CDR3 sequences listed, 25% to 30% were seen once. The material sequenced was blood. These receptors all stem from a girl under 18 with multiple sclerosis. The CDR3 runs from the conserved cysteine through the conserved F or W. The D gene is left open where the match is weak. Where a row states a size, it is once, few, many or the class of an expanded clone; other rows omit it.

TRBJ1-5 - - TRBV6-2/TRBV6-3 14 TGTGCCAGCAGCCTGGACACCCACAATCAGCCCCAGCATTTT CASSLDTHNQPQHF
TRBJ2-1 - few TRBV24-1 12 TGTGCCACCAGTGATTTAGGGCAAAGCGAGTTCTTC CATSDLGQSEFF
TRBJ2-1 - few TRBV29-1 11 TGCAGCGCCGGTCCAACTAGTGAGCAGTTCTTC CSAGPTSEQFF
TRBJ2-5 TRBD1 - TRBV5-1 15 TGCGCCAGCAGCTCCGACGGGACAGGGCGAGAGACCCAGTACTTC CASSSDGTGRETQYF
TRBJ2-4 - - TRBV6-6 15 TGTGCCAGCAGTTACCAGAGGGAAGGTGTCCACGGGCAGTACTTC CASSYQREGVHGQYF
TRBJ2-7 TRBD1 - TRBV14 15 TGTGCCTGCAGCCTACCGGGGCAGGGGGCCTACGAGCAGTACTTC CACSLPGQGAYEQYF
TRBJ1-2 TRBD1 few TRBV7-2 17 TGTGCCAGCAGCTCCCACTTCACGACAGGGGATAACTATGGCTACACCTTC CASSSHFTTGDNYGYTF
TRBJ2-1 TRBD2 few TRBV20-1 16 TGCAGTGCTAGTTTGGAGCGGGAGATTCCCTACAATGAGCAGTTCTTC CSASLEREIPYNEQFF
TRBJ2-3 - - TRBV7-9 15 TGTGCCAGCAGCCCCTTCCCTTTGAGCACAGATACGCAGTATTTT CASSPFPLSTDTQYF
TRBJ2-5 - few TRBV20-1 11 TGCATGACCGGGACACAAGAGGCCCAGTACTTC CMTGTQEAQYF
TRBJ1-4 TRBD1 few TRBV4-1 13 TGCGCCAGCACCGGCCAGGGGGCTGAAAAACTGTTTTTT CASTGQGAEKLFF
TRBJ2-5 TRBD1 - TRBV20-1 14 TGCAGTGCTAGACCTCCCAGGGGGCAAGAGACCCAGTACTTC CSARPPRGQETQYF
TRBJ1-5 - - TRBV24-1 13 TGTGCCACTATGCAGGGGAGCAATCAGCCCCAGCATTTT CATMQGSNQPQHF
TRBJ2-2 - - TRBV20-1 14 TGCAGTGCTAGAGGGACTCCGAACACCGGGGAGCTGTTTTTT CSARGTPNTGELFF
TRBJ1-5 - - TRBV15 14 TGTGCCACCAGCAGAGGGCAGAACAATCAGCCCCAGCATTTT CATSRGQNNQPQHF
TRBJ2-5 - few TRBV7-9 12 TGTGCCAGCAGCTTAGGGGATGTAACCCAGTACTTC CASSLGDVTQYF
TRBJ1-6 - few TRBV2 15 TGTGCCAGCAGTGAAGCGGGCTGGGGGGATTCACCCCTCCACTTT CASSEAGWGDSPLHF
TRBJ1-1 TRBD1 - TRBV7-9 12 TGTGCCAGCAGCTCCGACCGGGACAGGGCTTTCTTT CASSSDRDRAFF
TRBJ2-2 TRBD1 - TRBV6-2/TRBV6-3 15 TGTGCCAGCAGTTACTCGGGACAGGGCTTCGGGGAGCTGTTTTTT CASSYSGQGFGELFF
TRBJ2-1 TRBD2 - TRBV20-1 18 TGCAGTGCTAGACGCCCAATGATGAGAGGACTAGCGAACAATGAGCAGTTCTTC CSARRPMMRGLANNEQFF
TRBJ2-4 TRBD1 few TRBV12-3/TRBV12-4 15 TGTGCCAGCAGTTTAGATGGGACAGGGAGAAACATTCAGTACTTC CASSLDGTGRNIQYF
TRBJ2-1 TRBD2 - TRBV6-1 18 TGTGCCAGCAGTAAACAAAGGCTAGCGGGAGGGCCGCACAATGAGCAGTTCTTC CASSKQRLAGGPHNEQFF
TRBJ1-2 - few TRBV24-1 14 TGTGCCACCAGTGATTTAAGATATAACTATGGCTACACCTTC CATSDLRYNYGYTF
TRBJ1-1 TRBD1 - TRBV2 14 TGTGCCACGCGGGACAGGATTATGAACACTGAAGCTTTCTTT CATRDRIMNTEAFF
TRBJ1-5 TRBD1 - TRBV5-1 15 TGCGCCAGCAGCTTGACAGGGGCCAGTCATCAGCCCCAGCATTTT CASSLTGASHQPQHF
TRBJ1-1 - few TRBV20-1 11 TGCAGTGTCTCGGGGGACACTGAAGCTTTCTTT CSVSGDTEAFF
TRBJ2-7 TRBD2 - TRBV5-1 16 TGCGCCAGCAGCTACATAGCGGGATCTGGGTCCTACGAGCAGTACTTC CASSYIAGSGSYEQYF